The source of this TCR beta chain is a study of T cell responses to AZD1222 COVID-19 vaccine. Using immunoSEQ multiplex PCR, the repertoire was profiled, and TCRdb retains in-frame clones only, with some absent. The sample has some 120,000 clones; approximately 90% are singletons. A few counts support this clone. As yet, its antigen is unknown. Trimming took 5 bases from V and 3 from J; bases not matched to a gene: 6. Germline V gene data show CDR1 as SQVTM and CDR2 as ANQGSEA. The CDR3 is made up of 13 amino acids. Notes on the study in general: Recipients of AZD1222 seropositive at baseline numbered only 6 or 7.

The chain is built from TRBV29-1 and TRBJ2-7; 8 bases match TRBD1. Material: peripheral blood, obtained on day 0 of AZD1222 vaccination. This TCR was sampled from an adult in good health. The CDR3 here is CSVSGQGDYEQYF. In DNA, the CDR3 is TGCAGCGTTAGCGGACAGGGAGACTACGAGCAGTACTTC.